Described below is a single T cell receptor (beta chain) sequence and its context. Its antigen is not identified. This sample is drawn from a study of beta chain features in type 1 diabetes. Study observations and caveats: Equally in patients and controls, shorter templates might have been favored by PCR. Researchers report that Type 1 diabetes patients had moderately but significantly shorter TCRB CDR3s across all four CD4+ subsets.

What was sequenced were expressed TCRB transcripts, since all of the isolated RNA had been reverse transcribed. TCRdb's table, derived via immunoSEQ multiplex PCR, lists solely in-frame clones and lacks some. The sample shows hundreds of thousands of clones, about an eighth of them seen only once. V lost 5 bases, J lost 4 bases, and 9 bases lay in between. The CDR3 is 13 amino acids. The V gene's germline CDR1 is LGHNT and CDR2 FRNRAP. This receptor was taken from a man aged 18 to 35 with type 1 diabetes. Sequencing used naive CD4+ T cells from blood. This chain links TRBV12-5 with TRBJ1-5; D remains unclear. In DNA, the CDR3 is TGTGCTAGTGGTCCCGGACGGAATCAGCCCCAGCATTTT. Translation gives CASGPGRNQPQHF.